The TCR beta chain under discussion was sequenced for a study of cytomegalovirus exposure and HLA in healthy donors. Turning to the study itself: Among several hundred genotyped donors, more than 65% fell in the Caucasian-associated ancestry cluster. The study's findings and limits: With later analysis, a missense DCLRE1C variant became linked to TCR beta V- and J-gene trimming. It was confirmed in vitro that a few of the CMV-associated chains were specific for CMV antigens. 16,951 TCR beta sequences were associated with HLA alleles at 0.05 false discovery rate in a later analysis.

PCR employed 60 Vbeta and 13 Jbeta primers. Sequencing was performed with immunoSEQ multiplex PCR; in TCRdb, only in-frame clones are kept and a portion is missing. This table has 50,000 or so clones, roughly three fifths appearing once. As concerns this clone: Its specificity is unknown.

Germline-derived CDR1 and CDR2 are MRHNA and SNTAGT. The CDR3 has 14 amino acids. J lost 2 bases, V lost 6 bases, and 5 bases had no gene match. This receptor was taken from a human donor in good health. The chain uses TRBV6-4 and TRBJ2-7, with 9 nucleotides matching TRBD1. The sample consisted of PBMCs. As DNA, the CDR3 is TGTGCCAGCAGGGGGACAGGGAGACCCTACGAGCAGTACTTC. Its protein product is CASRGTGRPYEQYF.